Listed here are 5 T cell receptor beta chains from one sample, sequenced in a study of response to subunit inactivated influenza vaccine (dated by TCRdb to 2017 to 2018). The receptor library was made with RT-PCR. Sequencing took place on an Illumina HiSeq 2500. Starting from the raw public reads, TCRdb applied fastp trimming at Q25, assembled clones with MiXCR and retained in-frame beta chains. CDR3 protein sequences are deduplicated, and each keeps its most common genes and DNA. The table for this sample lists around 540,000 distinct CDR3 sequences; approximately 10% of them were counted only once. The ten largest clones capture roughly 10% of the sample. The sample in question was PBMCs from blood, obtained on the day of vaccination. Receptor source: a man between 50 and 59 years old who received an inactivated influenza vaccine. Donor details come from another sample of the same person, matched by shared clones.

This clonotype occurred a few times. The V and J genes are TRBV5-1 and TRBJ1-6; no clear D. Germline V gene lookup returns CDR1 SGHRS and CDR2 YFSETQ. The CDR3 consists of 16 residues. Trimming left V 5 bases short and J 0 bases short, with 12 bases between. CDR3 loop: CASSLLQSSYNSPLHF. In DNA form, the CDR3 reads TGCGCCAGCAGTCTCTTACAGAGCTCCTATAATTCACCCCTCCACTTT. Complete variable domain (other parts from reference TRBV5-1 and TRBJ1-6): KAGVTQTPRYLIKTRGQQVTLSCSPISGHRSVSWYQQTPGQGLQFLFEYFSETQRNKGNFPGRFSGRQFSNSRSEMNVSTLELGDSALYLCASSLLQSSYNSPLHFGNGTRLTVT.

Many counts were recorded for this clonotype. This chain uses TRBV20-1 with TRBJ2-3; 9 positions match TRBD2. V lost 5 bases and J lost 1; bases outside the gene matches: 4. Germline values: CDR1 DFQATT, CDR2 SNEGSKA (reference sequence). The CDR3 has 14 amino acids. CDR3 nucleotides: TGCAGTGCTGACGTAGCGGGGGGCACAGATACGCAGTATTTT. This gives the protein CSADVAGGTDTQYF.

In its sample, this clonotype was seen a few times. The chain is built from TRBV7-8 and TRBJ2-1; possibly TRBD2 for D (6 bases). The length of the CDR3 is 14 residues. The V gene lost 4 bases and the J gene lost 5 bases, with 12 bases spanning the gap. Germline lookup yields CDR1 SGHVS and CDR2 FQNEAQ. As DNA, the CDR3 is TGTGCCAGCAGCTCCGGGACTGCTAACAATGAGCAGTTCTTC. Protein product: CASSSGTANNEQFF.

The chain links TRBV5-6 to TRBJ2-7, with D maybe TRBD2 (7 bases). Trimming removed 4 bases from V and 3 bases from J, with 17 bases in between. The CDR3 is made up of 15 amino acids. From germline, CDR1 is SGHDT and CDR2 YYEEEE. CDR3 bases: TGTGCCAGCAGCAGTCGGGGGGCACTCTACTACGAGCAGTACTTC. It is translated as CASSSRGALYYEQYF.

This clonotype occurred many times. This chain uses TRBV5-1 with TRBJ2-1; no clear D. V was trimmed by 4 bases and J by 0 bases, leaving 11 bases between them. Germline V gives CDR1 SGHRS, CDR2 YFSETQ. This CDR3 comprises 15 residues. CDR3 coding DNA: TGCGCCAGCAGCCTTGATGCTAGCTCCTACAATGAGCAGTTCTTC. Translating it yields CASSLDASSYNEQFF.